This T cell receptor (beta chain) was captured by sequencing in a study of T cell responses to AZD1222 COVID-19 vaccine. Study-wide background: Pooling of second doses given at about 4 or about 12 weeks was done. Findings of the study overall: Most donors were white British and more were female, and clonal diversity was possibly underestimated.

Repertoires were generated with immunoSEQ multiplex PCR, while TCRdb's copy carries only in-frame clones and drops some. The repertoire holds about 120,000 clones, with about 91% as singletons. This CDR3 has 16 amino acids. Trimming cost V 3 bases and J 2 bases; bases outside gene matches: 6. The germline gives CDR1 SGHTA, CDR2 FQGNSA. A remark on this clone: Its antigen is still unknown.

The V and J genes are TRBV7-2 and TRBJ1-5; 8 nucleotides agree with TRBD1. The TCR comes from an adult in good health. This material consisted of peripheral blood, taken on day 0 of AZD1222 vaccination. The CDR3 loop reads CASSLTGASGNQPQHF. The CDR3 DNA reads as TGTGCCAGCAGCTTGACAGGGGCCTCGGGCAATCAGCCCCAGCATTTT.